This T cell receptor beta chain was identified in a study of blood T cell repertoires in COVID-19. Germline V lookup: CDR1 LNHDA, CDR2 SQIVND (reference sequence). This CDR3 has 12 amino acids. V shed 5 bases and J shed 3 bases, with 4 bases lying between them. Authors' methods: How many nucleated cells were present was estimated from reference gene primer amplification. Here immunoSEQ multiplex PCR was the method, and the copy in TCRdb shows in-frame clones only, minus some. The DNA was the basis for D and trimming; V, J and clone size are from that table. The data contain just under 350,000 clones, 83% of them singletons. This clone was observed a few times.

The sample taken for sequencing was peripheral blood. This TCR came from a man aged 25 to 45 with active or convalescent COVID-19. The chain uses TRBV19 and TRBJ2-2; D uncertain. Here the CDR3 reads CASSQDTGELFF. The CDR3 DNA reads as TGTGCCAGTAGTCAGGACACCGGGGAGCTGTTTTTT.